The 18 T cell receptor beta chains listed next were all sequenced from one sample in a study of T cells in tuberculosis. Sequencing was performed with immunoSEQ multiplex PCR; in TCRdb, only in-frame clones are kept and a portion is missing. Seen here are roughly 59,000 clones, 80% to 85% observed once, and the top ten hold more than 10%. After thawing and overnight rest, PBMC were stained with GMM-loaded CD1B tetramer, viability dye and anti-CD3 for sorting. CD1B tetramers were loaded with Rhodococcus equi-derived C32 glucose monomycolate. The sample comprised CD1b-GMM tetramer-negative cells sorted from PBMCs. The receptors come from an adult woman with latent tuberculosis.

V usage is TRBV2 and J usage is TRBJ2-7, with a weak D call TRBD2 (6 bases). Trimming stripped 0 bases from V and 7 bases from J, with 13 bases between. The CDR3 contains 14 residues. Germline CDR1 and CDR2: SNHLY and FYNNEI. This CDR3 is CASSEASLAREQYF. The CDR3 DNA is TGTGCCAGCAGTGAAGCGTCACTAGCCCGGGAGCAGTACTTC.

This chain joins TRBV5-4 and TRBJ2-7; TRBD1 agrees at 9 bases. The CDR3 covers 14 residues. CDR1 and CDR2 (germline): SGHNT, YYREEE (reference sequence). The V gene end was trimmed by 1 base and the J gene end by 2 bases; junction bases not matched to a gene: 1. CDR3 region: CASSLRTGAYEQYF. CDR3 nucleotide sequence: TGTGCCAGCAGCTTGAGGACAGGGGCCTACGAGCAGTACTTC.

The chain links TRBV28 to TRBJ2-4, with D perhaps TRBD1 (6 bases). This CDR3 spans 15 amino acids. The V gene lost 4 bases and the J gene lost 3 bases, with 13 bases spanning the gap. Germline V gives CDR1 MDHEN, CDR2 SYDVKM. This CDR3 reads CASSSAGADKNIQYF. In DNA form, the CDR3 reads TGTGCCAGCAGTTCCGCAGGGGCTGACAAAAACATTCAGTACTTC.

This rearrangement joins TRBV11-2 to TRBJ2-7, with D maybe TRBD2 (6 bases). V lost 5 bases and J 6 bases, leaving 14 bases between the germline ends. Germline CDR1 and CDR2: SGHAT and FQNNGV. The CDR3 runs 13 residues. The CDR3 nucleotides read TGTGCCAGCAGCCGAGCTAGCGAGGGCGAGCAGTACTTC. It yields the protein CASSRASEGEQYF.

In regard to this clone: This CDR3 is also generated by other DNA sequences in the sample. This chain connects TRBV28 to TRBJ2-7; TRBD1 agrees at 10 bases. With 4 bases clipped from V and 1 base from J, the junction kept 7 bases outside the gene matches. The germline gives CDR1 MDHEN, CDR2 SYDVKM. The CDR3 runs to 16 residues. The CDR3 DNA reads TGTGCCAGCAGTTCCCCCAGGACAGGGGGTTCCTACGAGCAGTACTTC. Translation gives CASSSPRTGGSYEQYF.

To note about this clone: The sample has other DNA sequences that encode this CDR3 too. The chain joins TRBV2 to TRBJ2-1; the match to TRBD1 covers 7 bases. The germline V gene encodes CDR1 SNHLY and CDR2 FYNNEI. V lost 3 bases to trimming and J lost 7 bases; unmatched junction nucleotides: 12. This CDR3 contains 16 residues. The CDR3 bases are TGTGCCAGCAGTGAGCCCCTCCAGGGACAGAAAAATGAGCAGTTCTTC. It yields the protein CASSEPLQGQKNEQFF.

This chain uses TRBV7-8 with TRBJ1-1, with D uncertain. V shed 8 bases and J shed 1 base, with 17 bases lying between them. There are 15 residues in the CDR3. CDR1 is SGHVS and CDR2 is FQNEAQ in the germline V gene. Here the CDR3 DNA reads TGTGCCAGCGGTAAGAACAGCCGACCGAACACTGAAGCTTTCTTT. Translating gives CASGKNSRPNTEAFF.

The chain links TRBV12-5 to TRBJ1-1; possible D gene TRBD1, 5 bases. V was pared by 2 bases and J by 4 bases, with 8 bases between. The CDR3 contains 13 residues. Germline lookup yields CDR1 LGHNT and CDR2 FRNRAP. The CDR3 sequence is CASGLSRATEAFF. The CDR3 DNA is TGTGCTAGTGGTTTGAGCAGGGCCACTGAAGCTTTCTTT.

The CDR3 loop is CASSLDGNVDEQYF. The CDR3 DNA reads as TGTGCCAGCAGCTTAGATGGCAATGTGGACGAGCAGTACTTC. This chain uses TRBV7-2 with TRBJ2-7; no clear D. Trimming stripped 1 base from V and 5 bases from J, with 12 bases between. This CDR3 comprises 14 residues. Germline V gives CDR1 SGHTA, CDR2 FQGNSA.

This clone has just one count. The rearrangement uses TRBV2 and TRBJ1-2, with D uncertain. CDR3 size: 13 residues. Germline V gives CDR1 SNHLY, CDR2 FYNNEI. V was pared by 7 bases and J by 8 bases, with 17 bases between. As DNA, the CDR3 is TGTGCCAGCACCCCTTCCCGAGGAGGGGGCTACACCTTC. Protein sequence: CASTPSRGGGYTF.

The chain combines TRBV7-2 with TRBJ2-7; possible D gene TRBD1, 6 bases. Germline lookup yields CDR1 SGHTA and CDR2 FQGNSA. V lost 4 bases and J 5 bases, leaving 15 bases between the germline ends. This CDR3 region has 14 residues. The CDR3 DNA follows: TGTGCCAGCAGCTCTGGACAGCCCGCCGACGAGCAGTACTTC. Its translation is CASSSGQPADEQYF.

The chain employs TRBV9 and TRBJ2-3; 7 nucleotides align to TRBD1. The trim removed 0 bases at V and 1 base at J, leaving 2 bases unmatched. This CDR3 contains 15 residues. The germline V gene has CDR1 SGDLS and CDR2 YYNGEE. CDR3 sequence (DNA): TGTGCCAGCAGCGTAGACGGGACAGGCACAGATACGCAGTATTTT. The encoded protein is CASSVDGTGTDTQYF.

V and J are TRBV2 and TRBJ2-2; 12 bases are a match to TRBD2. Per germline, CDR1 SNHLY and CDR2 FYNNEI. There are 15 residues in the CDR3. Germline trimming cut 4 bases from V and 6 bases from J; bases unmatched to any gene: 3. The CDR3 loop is CASSASSGRAGELFF. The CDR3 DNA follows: TGTGCCAGCAGTGCGTCTAGCGGGAGGGCCGGGGAGCTGTTTTTT.

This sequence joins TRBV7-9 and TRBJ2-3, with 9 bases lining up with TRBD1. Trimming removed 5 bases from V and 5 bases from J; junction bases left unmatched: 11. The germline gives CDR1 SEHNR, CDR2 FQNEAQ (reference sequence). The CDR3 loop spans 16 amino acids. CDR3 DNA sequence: TGTGCCAGCAGCACAACAACAGGGGGCCGTGGAGATACGCAGTATTTT. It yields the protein CASSTTTGGRGDTQYF. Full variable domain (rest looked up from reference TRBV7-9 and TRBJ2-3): DTGVSQNPRHKITKRGQNVTFRCDPISEHNRLYWYRQTLGQGPEFLTYFQNEAQLEKSRLLSDRFSAERPKGSFSTLEIQRTEQGDSAMYLCASSTTTGGRGDTQYFGPGTRLTVL.

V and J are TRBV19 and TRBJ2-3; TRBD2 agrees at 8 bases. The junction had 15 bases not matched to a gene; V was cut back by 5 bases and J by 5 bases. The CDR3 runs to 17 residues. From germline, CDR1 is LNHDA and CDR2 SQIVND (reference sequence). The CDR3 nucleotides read TGTGCCAGTAGTGGGGCCAGCGGGAGTGGCGGAAAAGATACGCAGTATTTT. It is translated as CASSGASGSGGKDTQYF. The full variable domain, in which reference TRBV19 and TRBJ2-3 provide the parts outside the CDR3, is DGGITQSPKYLFRKEGQNVTLSCEQNLNHDAMYWYRQDPGQGLRLIYYSQIVNDFQKGDIAEGYSVSREKKESFPLTVTSAQKNPTAFYLCASSGASGSGGKDTQYFGPGTRLTVL.

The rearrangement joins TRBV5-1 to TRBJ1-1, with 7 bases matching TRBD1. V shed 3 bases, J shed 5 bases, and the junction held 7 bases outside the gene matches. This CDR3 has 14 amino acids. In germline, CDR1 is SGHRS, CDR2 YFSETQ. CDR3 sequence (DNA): TGCGCCAGCAGCTCGGAGGACAGGTCGACTGAAGCTTTCTTT. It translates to CASSSEDRSTEAFF.

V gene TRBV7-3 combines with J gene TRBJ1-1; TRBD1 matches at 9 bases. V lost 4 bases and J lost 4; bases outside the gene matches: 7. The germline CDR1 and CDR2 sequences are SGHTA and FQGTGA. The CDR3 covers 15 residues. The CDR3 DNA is TGTGCCAGCAGCTCCCAGACAGGGGGAAGCACTGAAGCTTTCTTT. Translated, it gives CASSSQTGGSTEAFF.

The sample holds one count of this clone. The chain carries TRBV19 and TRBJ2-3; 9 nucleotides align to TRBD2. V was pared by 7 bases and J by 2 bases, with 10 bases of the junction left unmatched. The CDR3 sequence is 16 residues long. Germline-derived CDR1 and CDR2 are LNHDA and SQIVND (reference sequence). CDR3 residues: CASTKGTSPFTDTQYF. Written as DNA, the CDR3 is TGTGCCAGTACCAAGGGGACTAGCCCTTTCACAGATACGCAGTATTTT.